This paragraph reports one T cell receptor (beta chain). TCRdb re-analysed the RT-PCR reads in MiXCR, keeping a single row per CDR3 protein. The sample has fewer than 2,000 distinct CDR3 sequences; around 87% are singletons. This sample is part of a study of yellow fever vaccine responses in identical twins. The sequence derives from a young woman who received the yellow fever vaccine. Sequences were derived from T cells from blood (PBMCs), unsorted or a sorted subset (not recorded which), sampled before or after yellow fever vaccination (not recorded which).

DNA for the CDR3: TGTGCCAGCAGTTTATCGGGAGGGGTGCGTACTGAAGCTTTCTTT. Translating gives CASSLSGGVRTEAFF. This chain joins TRBV27 and TRBJ1-1; a weak D match, TRBD1 (5 bases). The V gene's germline CDR1 is MNHEY and CDR2 SMNVEV (reference sequence). CDR3 length equals 15 residues. V lost 0 bases and J 5 bases, leaving 13 bases between the germline ends.